The rows below give T cell receptor beta chains drawn from one sample of a study of shared T cell receptors in the human thymus. Here immunoSEQ multiplex PCR was the method, and the copy in TCRdb shows in-frame clones only, minus some. The sample records roughly 410,000 clones, roughly 94% being singletons. The sample comprised thymocytes. Every receptor here comes from a human donor. Both conserved end residues are part of each CDR3. The order of the fields is D gene, V gene, clone size, J gene, CDR3 protein. The D gene is left open where the match is weak. Clone size appears in some rows only: once, few, many, or a class for an expanded clone.

TRBD2,TRBV5-6,NA,TRBJ2-7,CASSFLAGAYEQYF
NA,TRBV28,NA,TRBJ2-3,CASGSTDTQYF
TRBD2,TRBV15,NA,TRBJ2-7,CATSRKLLAGGHDEQYF
NA,TRBV28,NA,TRBJ1-3,CASSPRQAQDPGNTIYF
TRBD1,TRBV28,once,TRBJ1-1,CASSETYHSGQGLDTEAFF
TRBD1,TRBV5-6,once,TRBJ2-7,CASSGEGGPSSYEQYF
NA,TRBV28,NA,TRBJ1-2,CASLPLRPGGFGYTF
TRBD1,TRBV27,NA,TRBJ2-5,CASSLQGRGQETQYF
TRBD2,TRBV4-3,NA,TRBJ2-3,CASSQERIAGEFWTDTQYF
NA,TRBV28,NA,TRBJ2-5,CASSLRPDRDLLHQETQYF
NA,TRBV19,NA,TRBJ1-5,CASSIYRSNQPQHF
TRBD1,TRBV5-6,NA,TRBJ2-3,CASSLGAGQGGDTQYF
TRBD2,TRBV27,NA,TRBJ2-3,CASSPRTSGRGADTQYF
TRBD2,TRBV15,NA,TRBJ2-1,CATTSGLADNPKVAYNEQFF
TRBD1,TRBV27,NA,TRBJ2-3,CASSSTTGSDTQYF
NA,TRBV7-9,few,TRBJ1-5,CASSPSRQDNQPQHF
NA,TRBV5-6,NA,TRBJ2-7,CASSRYPRVYEQYF
TRBD1,TRBV27,NA,TRBJ2-7,CASSPPGTGVGEQYF
NA,TRBV19,few,TRBJ1-2,CASSIKGLIYGYTF